These T cell receptor beta chains were read from a single sample in a study of cytomegalovirus exposure and HLA in healthy donors. Repertoires were generated with immunoSEQ multiplex PCR, while TCRdb's copy carries only in-frame clones and drops some. The sample shows about 160,000 clones, around four fifths of them seen only once. The sequenced material came from PBMCs. The receptors derive from a man aged 25 to 45 in good health and CMV-seronegative. CDR3s include the opening cysteine and the closing phenylalanine or tryptophan. The D gene is left open where the match is weak.

J	V	D	DNA	CDR3
TRBJ2-1	TRBV25-1	TRBD2	TGTGCCAGCAGTGATAGGACTAGCGGGGGGAATGAGCAGTTCTTC	CASSDRTSGGNEQFF
TRBJ1-1	TRBV7-2	-	TGTGCCAGCAGCTTAAAGTTCCAGCTAGTGAACACTGAAGCTTTCTTT	CASSLKFQLVNTEAFF
TRBJ2-1	TRBV10-3	-	TGTGCCATCAGTGTGAAAAACAGCTCCTACAATGAGCAGTTCTTC	CAISVKNSSYNEQFF
TRBJ2-7	TRBV9	TRBD2	TGTGCCAGCAGCGTAGGATCTAGCGGGAGAGCCCAGTCCGAGCAGTACTTC	CASSVGSSGRAQSEQYF
TRBJ1-1	TRBV9	-	TGTGCCAGCAGCCCCGGGGGGGGTCAGAGGGGCACTGAAGCTTTCTTT	CASSPGGGQRGTEAFF
TRBJ1-1	TRBV4-3	-	TGCGCCAGCAGCCAAGCAAAAGACAGCTACACTGAAGCTTTCTTT	CASSQAKDSYTEAFF
TRBJ2-7	TRBV7-3	TRBD2	TGTGCCAGCAGCTTAGGGCCTAGCGGAGAATACGAGCAGTACTTC	CASSLGPSGEYEQYF
TRBJ2-7	TRBV30	-	TGTGCCTGGAGTGCTCAGCAGGTCCCCTACTCCTACGAGCAGTACTTC	CAWSAQQVPYSYEQYF
TRBJ2-5	TRBV5-8	TRBD1	TGTGCCAGCAGCCGGACAGGGCAAGAGACCCAGTACTTC	CASSRTGQETQYF
TRBJ2-3	TRBV6-1	TRBD1	TGTGCCAGCAGGGGACAGGGGGCAGGCACAGATACGCAGTATTTT	CASRGQGAGTDTQYF
TRBJ1-1	TRBV6-6	-	TGTGCCAGCAGTTACTTTTTCGCTGAAGCTTTCTTT	CASSYFFAEAFF
TRBJ2-3	TRBV5-1	-	TGCGCCAGCAACCGGGACTCCACTAGCACAGATACGCAGTATTTT	CASNRDSTSTDTQYF
TRBJ2-6	TRBV4-1	TRBD1	TGCGCCAGCAGCCACTCACGACAAGGACAGGGGAACTCTGGGGCCAACGTCCTGACTTTC	CASSHSRQGQGNSGANVLTF